The clone carrying this T cell receptor (delta chain) occurred a few times. This sample is part of a study of gamma-delta chains in newborns, infants, children. Background on the study: Innate gammadelta T cells reportedly expand polyclonally right after birth, driven by microbial exposure, per the title.

TCRdb re-processed the reads via CATT. The sample holds 1,500 to 2,500 delta-chain clones; about 2.9% are singletons and the top ten take approximately 10%. CDR3 length: 19 amino acids. Trimming cost V 1 base and J 0 bases, with 21 bases left between them. Germline CDR1 TSWWSYY, CDR2 QGS. Sequences were obtained from blood. This rearrangement joins TRDV1 to TRDJ1, with D perhaps matching TRDD2 (6 bases). The sequence was collected from a child in good health. For the CDR3, the DNA is TGTGCTCTTGGGGAACGGTCCTACCTAGGATCCCTACACACCGATAAACTCATCTTT. This codes for CALGERSYLGSLHTDKLIF.